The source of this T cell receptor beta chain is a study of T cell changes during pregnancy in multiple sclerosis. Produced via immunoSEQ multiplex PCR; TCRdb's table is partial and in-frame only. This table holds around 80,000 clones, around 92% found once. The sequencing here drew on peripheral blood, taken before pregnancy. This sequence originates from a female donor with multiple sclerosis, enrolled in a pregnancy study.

The CDR3: CASSLGVGTEAFF. The CDR3 bases are TGCGCCAGCAGTTTAGGGGTGGGGACTGAAGCTTTCTTT. The chain has TRBV5-1 and TRBJ1-1; D possibly corresponds to TRBD1 (5 bases). The ends were cut back, 5 bases at V and 5 bases at J, with 13 bases in the middle. CDR3 length: 13 amino acids. In germline, CDR1 is SGHRS, CDR2 YFSETQ.